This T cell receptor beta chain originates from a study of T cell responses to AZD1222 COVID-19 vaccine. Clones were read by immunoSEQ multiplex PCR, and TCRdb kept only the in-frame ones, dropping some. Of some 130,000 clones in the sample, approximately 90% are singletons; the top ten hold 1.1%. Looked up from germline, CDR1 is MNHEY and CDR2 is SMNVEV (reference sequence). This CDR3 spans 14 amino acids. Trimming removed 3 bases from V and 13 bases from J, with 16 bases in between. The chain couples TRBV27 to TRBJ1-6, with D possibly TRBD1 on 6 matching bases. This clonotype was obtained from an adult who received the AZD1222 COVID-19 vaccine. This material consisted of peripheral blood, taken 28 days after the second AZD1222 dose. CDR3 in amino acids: CASSFGTPMIPLHF. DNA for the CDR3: TGTGCCAGCAGTTTCGGGACACCCATGATTCCCCTCCACTTT.